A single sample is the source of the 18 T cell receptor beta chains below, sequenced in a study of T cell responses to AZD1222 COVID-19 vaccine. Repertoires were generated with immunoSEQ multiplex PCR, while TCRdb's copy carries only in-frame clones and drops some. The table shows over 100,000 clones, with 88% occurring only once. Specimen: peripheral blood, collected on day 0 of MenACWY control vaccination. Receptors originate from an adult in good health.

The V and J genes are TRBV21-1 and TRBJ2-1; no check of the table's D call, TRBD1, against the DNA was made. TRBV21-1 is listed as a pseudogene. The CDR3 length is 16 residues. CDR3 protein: CASSKVSTRGSNEQFF. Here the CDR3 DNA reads TGTGCCAGCAGCAAAGTAAGTACCAGGGGGTCCAATGAGCAGTTCTTC.

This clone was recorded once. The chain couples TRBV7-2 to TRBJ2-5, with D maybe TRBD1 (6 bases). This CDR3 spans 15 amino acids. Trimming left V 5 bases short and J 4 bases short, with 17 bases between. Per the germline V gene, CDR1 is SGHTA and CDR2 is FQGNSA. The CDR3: CASSVRDTDGETQYF. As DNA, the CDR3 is TGTGCCAGCAGCGTCCGGGACACCGATGGAGAGACCCAGTACTTC.

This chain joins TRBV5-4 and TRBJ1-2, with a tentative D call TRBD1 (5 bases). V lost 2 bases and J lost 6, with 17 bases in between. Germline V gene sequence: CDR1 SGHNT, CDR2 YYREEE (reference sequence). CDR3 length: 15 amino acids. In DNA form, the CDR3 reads TGTGCCAGCAGCTTCTCCCTAACTTCGGGGGATGGCTACACCTTC. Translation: CASSFSLTSGDGYTF.

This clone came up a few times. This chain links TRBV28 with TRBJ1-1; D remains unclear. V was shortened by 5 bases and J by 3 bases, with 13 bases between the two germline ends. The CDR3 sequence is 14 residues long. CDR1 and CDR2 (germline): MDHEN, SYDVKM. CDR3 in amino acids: CASSRPDVYTEAFF. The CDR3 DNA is TGTGCCAGCAGTCGTCCGGACGTTTACACTGAAGCTTTCTTT. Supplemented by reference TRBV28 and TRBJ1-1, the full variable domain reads DVKVTQSSRYLVKRTGEKVFLECVQDMDHENMFWYRQDPGLGLRLIYFSYDVKMKEKGDIPEGYSVSREKKERFSLILESASTNQTSMYLCASSRPDVYTEAFFGQGTRLTVV.

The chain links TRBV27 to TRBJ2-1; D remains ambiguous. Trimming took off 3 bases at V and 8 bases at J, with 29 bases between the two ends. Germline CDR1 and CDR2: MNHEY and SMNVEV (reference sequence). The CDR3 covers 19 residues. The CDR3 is CASSFRRRGLLVNNYEQFF. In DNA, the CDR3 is TGTGCCAGCAGTTTTCGTCGCCGAGGTCTCTTGGTTAACAACTATGAGCAGTTCTTC.

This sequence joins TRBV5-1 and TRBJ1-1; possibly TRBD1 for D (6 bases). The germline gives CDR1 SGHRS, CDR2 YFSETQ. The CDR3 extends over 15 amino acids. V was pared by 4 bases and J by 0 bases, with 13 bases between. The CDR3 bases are TGCGCCAGCAGCCCGGAGGGGGTGGTGAACACTGAAGCTTTCTTT. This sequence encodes CASSPEGVVNTEAFF.

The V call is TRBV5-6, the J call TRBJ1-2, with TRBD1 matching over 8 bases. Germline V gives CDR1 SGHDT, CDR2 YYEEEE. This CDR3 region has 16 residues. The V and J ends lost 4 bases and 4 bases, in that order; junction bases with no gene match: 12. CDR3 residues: CASSLSPFGTGYGYTF. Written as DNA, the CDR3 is TGTGCCAGCAGCCTTTCTCCGTTTGGGACAGGCTATGGCTACACCTTC.

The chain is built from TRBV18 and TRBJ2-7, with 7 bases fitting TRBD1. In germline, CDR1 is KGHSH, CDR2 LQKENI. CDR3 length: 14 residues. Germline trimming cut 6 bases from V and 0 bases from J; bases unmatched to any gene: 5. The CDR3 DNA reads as TGTGCCAGCTCCTGGCAGGGGGACTCCTACGAGCAGTACTTC. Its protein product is CASSWQGDSYEQYF.

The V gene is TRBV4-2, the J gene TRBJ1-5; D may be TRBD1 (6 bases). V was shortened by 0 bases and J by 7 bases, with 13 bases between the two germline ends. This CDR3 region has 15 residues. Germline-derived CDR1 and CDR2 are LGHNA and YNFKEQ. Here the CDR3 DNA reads TGTGCCAGCAGCCAAGAAGGACAGTCAAGGCAGCCCCAGCATTTT. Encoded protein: CASSQEGQSRQPQHF.

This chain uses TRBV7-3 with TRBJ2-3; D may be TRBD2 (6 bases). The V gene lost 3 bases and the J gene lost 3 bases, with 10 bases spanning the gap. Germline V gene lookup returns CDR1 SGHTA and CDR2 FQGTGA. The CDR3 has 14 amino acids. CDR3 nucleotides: TGTGCCAGCAGCTTTTCGGGAGAAACAGATACGCAGTATTTT. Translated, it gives CASSFSGETDTQYF.

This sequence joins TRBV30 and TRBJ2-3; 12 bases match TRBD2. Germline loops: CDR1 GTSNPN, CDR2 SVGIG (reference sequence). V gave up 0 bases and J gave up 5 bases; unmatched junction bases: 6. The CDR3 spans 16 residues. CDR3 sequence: CAWSVGLAGGQDTQYF. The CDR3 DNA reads TGTGCCTGGAGTGTCGGGCTAGCGGGGGGGCAAGATACGCAGTATTTT.

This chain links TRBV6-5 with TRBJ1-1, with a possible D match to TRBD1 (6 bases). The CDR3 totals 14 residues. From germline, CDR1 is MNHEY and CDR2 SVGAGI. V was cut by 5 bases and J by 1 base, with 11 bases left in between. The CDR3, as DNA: TGTGCCAGCAGTCTCGGGACACCGAACACTGAAGCTTTCTTT. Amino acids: CASSLGTPNTEAFF.

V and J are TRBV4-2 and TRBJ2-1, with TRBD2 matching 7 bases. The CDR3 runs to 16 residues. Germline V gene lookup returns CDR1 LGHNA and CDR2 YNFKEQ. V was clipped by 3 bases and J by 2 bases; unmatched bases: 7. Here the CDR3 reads CASSHGASGTYNEQFF. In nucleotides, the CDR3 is TGTGCCAGCAGCCACGGGGCTAGCGGAACCTACAATGAGCAGTTCTTC.

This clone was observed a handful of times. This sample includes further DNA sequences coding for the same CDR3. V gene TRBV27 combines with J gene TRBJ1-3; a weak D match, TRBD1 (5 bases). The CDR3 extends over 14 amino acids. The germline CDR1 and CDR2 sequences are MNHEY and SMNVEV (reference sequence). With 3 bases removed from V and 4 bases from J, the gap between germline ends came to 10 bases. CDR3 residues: CASSLSGIGNTIYF. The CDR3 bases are TGTGCCAGCAGTTTGTCAGGGATCGGAAACACCATATATTTT.

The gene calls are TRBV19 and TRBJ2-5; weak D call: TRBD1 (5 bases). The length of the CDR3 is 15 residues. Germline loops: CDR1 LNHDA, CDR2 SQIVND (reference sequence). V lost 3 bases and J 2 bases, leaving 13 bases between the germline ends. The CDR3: CASSISGTGQETQYF. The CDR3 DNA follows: TGTGCCAGTAGTATCTCCGGCACAGGTCAAGAGACCCAGTACTTC.

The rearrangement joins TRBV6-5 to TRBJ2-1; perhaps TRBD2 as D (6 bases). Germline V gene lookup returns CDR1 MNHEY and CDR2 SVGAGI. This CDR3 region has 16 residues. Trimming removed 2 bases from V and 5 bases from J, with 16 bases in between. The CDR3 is CASSYAGSLANNEQFF. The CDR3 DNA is TGTGCCAGCAGTTACGCCGGGAGTCTCGCCAACAATGAGCAGTTCTTC.

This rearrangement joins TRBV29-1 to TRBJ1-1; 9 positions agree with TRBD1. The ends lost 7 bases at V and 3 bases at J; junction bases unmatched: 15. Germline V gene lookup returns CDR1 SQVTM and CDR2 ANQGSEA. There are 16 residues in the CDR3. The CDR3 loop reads CSGRGQGRPGYTEAFF. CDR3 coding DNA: TGCAGCGGGCGAGGACAGGGGAGACCGGGGTACACTGAAGCTTTCTTT.

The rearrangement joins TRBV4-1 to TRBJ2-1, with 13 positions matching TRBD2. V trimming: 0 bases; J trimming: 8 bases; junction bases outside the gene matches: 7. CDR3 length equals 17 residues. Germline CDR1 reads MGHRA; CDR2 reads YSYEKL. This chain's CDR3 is CASSQEPLAGGGYEQFF. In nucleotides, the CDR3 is TGCGCCAGCAGCCAAGAGCCACTAGCGGGAGGGGGTTATGAGCAGTTCTTC.